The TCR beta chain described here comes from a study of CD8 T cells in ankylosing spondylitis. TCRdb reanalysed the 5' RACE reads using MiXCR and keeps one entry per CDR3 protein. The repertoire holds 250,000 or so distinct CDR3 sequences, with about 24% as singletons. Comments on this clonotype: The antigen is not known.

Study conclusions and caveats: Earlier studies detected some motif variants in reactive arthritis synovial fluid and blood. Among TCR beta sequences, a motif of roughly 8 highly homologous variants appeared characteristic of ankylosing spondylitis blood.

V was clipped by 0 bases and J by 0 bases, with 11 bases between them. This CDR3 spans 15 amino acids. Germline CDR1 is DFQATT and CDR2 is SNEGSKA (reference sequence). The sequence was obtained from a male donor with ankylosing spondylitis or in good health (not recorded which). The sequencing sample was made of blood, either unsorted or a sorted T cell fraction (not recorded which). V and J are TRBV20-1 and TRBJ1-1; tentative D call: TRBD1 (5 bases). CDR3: CSARDGGELNTEAFF. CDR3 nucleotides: TGCAGTGCTAGAGATGGGGGGGAGCTGAACACTGAAGCTTTCTTT.